This T cell receptor beta chain was sequenced in a study of T cell responses to AZD1222 COVID-19 vaccine. Only in-frame clones appear in the TCRdb table, and some are missing; sequencing was by immunoSEQ multiplex PCR. The sample lists about 86,000 clones; roughly 89% were seen once. The CDR3 covers 12 residues. V was trimmed by 6 bases and J by 6 bases, leaving 8 bases between them. Material: peripheral blood, obtained on day 0 of AZD1222 vaccination. The sequence was collected from an adult in good health. This sequence joins TRBV12-3 or TRBV12-4 and TRBJ2-2; the D gene is possibly TRBD2 (5 bases). CDR3: CASSWTAGELFF. The DNA for the CDR3 is TGTGCCAGCAGCTGGACTGCCGGGGAGCTGTTTTTT.